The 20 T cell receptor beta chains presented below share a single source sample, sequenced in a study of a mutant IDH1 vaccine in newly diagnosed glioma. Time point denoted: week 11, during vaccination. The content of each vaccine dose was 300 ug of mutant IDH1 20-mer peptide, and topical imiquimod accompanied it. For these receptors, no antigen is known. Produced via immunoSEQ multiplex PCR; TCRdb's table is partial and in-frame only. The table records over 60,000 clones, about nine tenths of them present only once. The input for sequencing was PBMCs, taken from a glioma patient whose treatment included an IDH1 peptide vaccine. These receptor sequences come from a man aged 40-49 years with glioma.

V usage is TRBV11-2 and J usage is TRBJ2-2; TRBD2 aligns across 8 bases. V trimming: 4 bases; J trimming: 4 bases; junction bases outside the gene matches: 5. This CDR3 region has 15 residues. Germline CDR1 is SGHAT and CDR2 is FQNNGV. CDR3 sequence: CASSYGTRRTGELFF. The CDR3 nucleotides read TGTGCCAGCAGCTACGGGACTAGGCGCACCGGGGAGCTGTTTTTT.

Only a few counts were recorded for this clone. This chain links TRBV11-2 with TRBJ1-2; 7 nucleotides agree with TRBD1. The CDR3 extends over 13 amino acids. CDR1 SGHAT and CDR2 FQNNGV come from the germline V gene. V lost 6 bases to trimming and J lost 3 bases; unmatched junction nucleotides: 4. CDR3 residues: CASRKQGHYGYTF. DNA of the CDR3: TGTGCCAGCAGAAAACAGGGGCACTATGGCTACACCTTC.

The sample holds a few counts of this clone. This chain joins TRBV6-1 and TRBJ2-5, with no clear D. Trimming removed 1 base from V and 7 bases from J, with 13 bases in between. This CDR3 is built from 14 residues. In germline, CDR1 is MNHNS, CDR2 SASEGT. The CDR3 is CASSEELGPRTQYF. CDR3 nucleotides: TGTGCCAGCAGTGAAGAGCTAGGACCGAGGACCCAGTACTTC.

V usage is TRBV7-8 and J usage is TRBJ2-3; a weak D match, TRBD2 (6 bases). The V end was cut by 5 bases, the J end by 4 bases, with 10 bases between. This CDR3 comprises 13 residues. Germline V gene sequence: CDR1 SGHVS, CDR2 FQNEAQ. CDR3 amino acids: CASSRTTSDTQYF. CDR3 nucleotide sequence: TGTGCCAGCAGCCGGACTACCTCAGATACGCAGTATTTT.

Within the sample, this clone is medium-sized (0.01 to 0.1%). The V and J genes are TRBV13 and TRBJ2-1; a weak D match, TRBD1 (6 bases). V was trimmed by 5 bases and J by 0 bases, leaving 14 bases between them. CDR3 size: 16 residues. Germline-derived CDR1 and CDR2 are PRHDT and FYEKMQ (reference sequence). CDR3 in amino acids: CASSGTPYFSYNEQFF. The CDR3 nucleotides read TGTGCCAGCAGCGGGACACCCTACTTCTCCTACAATGAGCAGTTCTTC. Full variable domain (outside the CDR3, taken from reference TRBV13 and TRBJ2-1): AAGVIQSPRHLIKEKRETATLKCYPIPRHDTVYWYQQGPGQDPQFLISFYEKMQSDKGSIPDRFSAQQFSDYHSELNMSSLELGDSALYFCASSGTPYFSYNEQFFGPGTRLTVL.

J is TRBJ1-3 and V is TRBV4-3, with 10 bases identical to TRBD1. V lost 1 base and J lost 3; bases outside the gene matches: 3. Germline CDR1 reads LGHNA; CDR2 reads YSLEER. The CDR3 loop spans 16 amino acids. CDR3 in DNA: TGCGCCAGCAGCCAAGGGGGACAGGGGTTTGGAAACACCATATATTTT. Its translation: CASSQGGQGFGNTIYF.

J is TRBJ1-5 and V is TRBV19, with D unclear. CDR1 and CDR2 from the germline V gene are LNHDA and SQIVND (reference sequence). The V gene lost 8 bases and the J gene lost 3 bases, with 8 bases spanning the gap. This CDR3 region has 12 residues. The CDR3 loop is CASRSLNQPQHF. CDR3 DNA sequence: TGTGCCAGTCGCAGCCTCAATCAGCCCCAGCATTTT.

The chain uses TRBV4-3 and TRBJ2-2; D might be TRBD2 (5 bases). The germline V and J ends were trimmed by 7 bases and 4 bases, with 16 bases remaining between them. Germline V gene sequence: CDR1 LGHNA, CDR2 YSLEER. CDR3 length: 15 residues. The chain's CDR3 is CASTPATTFTGELFF. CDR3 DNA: TGCGCCAGCACCCCTGCGACTACATTCACCGGGGAGCTGTTTTTT.

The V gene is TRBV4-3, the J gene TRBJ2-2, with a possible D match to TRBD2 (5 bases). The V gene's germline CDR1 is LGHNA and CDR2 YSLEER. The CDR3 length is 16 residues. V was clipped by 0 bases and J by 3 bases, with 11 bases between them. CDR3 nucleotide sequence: TGCGCCAGCAGCCAAGACAGCGGAGCCTACACCGGGGAGCTGTTTTTT. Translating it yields CASSQDSGAYTGELFF.

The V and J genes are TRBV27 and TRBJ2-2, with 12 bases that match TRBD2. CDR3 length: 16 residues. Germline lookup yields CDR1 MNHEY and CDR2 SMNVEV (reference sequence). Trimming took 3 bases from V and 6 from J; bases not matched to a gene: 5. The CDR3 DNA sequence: TGTGCCAGCAGTTTTCTAGCGGGAGGGCCCTCCGGGGAGCTGTTTTTT. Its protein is CASSFLAGGPSGELFF.

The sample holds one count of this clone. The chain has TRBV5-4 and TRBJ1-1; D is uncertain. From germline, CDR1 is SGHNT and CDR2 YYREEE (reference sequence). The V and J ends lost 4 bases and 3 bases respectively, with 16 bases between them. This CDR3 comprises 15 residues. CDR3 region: CASSIWGGQYTEAFF. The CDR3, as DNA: TGTGCCAGCAGCATTTGGGGAGGGCAATACACTGAAGCTTTCTTT. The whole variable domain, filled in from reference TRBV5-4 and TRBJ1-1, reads ETGVTQSPTHLIKTRGQQVTLRCSSQSGHNTVSWYQQALGQGPQFIFQYYREEENGRGNFPPRFSGLQFPNYSSELNVNALELDDSALYLCASSIWGGQYTEAFFGQGTRLTVV.

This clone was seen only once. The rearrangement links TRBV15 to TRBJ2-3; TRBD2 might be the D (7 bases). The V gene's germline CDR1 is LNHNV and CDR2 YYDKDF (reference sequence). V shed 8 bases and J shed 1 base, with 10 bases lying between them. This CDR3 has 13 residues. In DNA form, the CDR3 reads TGTGCCACCTCGGGGGGCGGCACAGATACGCAGTATTTT. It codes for CATSGGGTDTQYF.

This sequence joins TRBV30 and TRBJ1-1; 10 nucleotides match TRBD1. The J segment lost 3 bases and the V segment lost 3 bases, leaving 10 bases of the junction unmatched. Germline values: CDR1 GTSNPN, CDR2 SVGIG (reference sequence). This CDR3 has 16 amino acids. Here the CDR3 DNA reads TGTGCCTGGAGGCCCCGGGACAGGGGTTTTTACACTGAAGCTTTCTTT. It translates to CAWRPRDRGFYTEAFF. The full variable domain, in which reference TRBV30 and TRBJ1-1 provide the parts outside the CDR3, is SQTIHQWPATLVQPVGSPLSLECTVEGTSNPNLYWYRQAAGRGLQLLFYSVGIGQISSEVPQNLSASRPQDRQFILSSKKLLLSDSGFYLCAWRPRDRGFYTEAFFGQGTRLTVV.

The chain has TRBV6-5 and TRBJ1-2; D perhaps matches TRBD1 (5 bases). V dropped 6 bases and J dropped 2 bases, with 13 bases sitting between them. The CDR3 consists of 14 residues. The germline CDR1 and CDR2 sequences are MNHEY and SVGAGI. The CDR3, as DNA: TGTGCCAGCAGATCTGATGGGGGAAACTATGGCTACACCTTC. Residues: CASRSDGGNYGYTF.

As DNA, the CDR3 is TGTGCCAGTACACTGGGACAGGGGGCAGTTGTAGGTCAGCCCCAGCATTTT. This encodes CASTLGQGAVVGQPQHF. The rearrangement uses TRBV19 and TRBJ1-5, with TRBD1 matching over 12 bases. The V and J ends lost 7 bases and 6 bases, in that order; junction bases with no gene match: 13. The germline CDR1 and CDR2 sequences are LNHDA and SQIVND (reference sequence). The CDR3 totals 17 residues.

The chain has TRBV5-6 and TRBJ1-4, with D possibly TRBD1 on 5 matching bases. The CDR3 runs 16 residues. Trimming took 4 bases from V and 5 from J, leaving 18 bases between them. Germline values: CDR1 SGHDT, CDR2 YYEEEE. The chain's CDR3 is CASSGRRGEGNEKLFF. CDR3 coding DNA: TGTGCCAGCAGCGGTCGGCGGGGTGAGGGGAATGAAAAACTGTTTTTT.

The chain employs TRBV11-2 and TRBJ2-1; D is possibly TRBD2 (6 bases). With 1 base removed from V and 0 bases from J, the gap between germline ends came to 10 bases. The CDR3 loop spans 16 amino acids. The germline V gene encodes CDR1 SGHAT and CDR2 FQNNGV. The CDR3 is CASSLVPAGSYNEQFF. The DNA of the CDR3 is TGTGCCAGCAGCTTAGTCCCAGCGGGCTCCTACAATGAGCAGTTCTTC.

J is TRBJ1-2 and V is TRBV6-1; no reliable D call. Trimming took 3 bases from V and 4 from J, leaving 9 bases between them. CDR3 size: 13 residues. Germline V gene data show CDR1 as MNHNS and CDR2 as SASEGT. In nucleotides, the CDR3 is TGTGCCAGCAGTGAGGAAGGATTCTATGGCTACACCTTC. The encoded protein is CASSEEGFYGYTF.

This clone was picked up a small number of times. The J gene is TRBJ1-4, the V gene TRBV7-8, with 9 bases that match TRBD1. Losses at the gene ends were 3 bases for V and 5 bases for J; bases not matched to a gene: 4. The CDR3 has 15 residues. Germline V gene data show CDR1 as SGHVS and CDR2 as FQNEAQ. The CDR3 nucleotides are TGTGCCAGCAGCTTCCCGGGGACAGGGAATGAAAAACTGTTTTTT. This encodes CASSFPGTGNEKLFF.

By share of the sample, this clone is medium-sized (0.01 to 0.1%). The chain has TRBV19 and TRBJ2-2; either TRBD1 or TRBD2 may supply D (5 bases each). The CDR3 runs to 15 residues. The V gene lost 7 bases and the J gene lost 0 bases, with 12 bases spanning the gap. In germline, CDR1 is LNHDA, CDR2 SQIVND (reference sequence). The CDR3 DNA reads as TGTGCCAGTATGGGGGAACAGTCGAACACCGGGGAGCTGTTTTTT. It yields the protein CASMGEQSNTGELFF.